A single sample is the source of the 20 T cell receptor beta chains below, sequenced in a study of blood T cell repertoires in COVID-19. Using immunoSEQ multiplex PCR, the repertoire was profiled, and TCRdb retains in-frame clones only, with some absent. The sample holds about 160,000 clones, 92% seen once. Sequenced material: peripheral blood. Source of these receptors: a man aged 25-45 years with COVID-19, enrolled during active disease.

The chain carries TRBV6-5 and TRBJ1-2, with 7 bases identical to TRBD1. Germline trimming cut 7 bases from V and 6 bases from J; bases unmatched to any gene: 8. Looked up from germline, CDR1 is MNHEY and CDR2 is SVGAGI. The CDR3 sequence is 13 residues long. This CDR3 is CASKTGVWDGYTF. CDR3 nucleotides: TGTGCCAGCAAAACAGGGGTTTGGGATGGCTACACCTTC.

The rearrangement uses TRBV28 and TRBJ2-1; 9 bases are shared with TRBD1. The germline V gene encodes CDR1 MDHEN and CDR2 SYDVKM. The CDR3 length is 16 residues. V lost 6 bases and J lost 5; bases outside the gene matches: 11. The CDR3 is CASRLTGTGSHNEQFF. For the CDR3, the DNA is TGTGCCAGCAGATTAACCGGGACAGGGTCCCACAATGAGCAGTTCTTC.

The chain joins TRBV6-1 to TRBJ1-5; tentative D call: TRBD1 (5 bases). CDR3 size: 14 residues. V lost 3 bases to trimming and J lost 5 bases, with 11 bases between them. Germline values: CDR1 MNHNS, CDR2 SASEGT. The DNA for the CDR3 is TGTGCCAGCAGTGAGAAGGGGTCCTATCAGCCCCAGCATTTT. Translating it yields CASSEKGSYQPQHF.

The V gene is TRBV4-2, the J gene TRBJ2-1; 13 nucleotides match TRBD2. This CDR3 is 16 amino acids long. Germline CDR1 is LGHNA and CDR2 is YNFKEQ. V was pared by 4 bases and J by 5 bases, with 5 bases of the junction left unmatched. The CDR3 is CASSPLGLAGDNEQFF. In nucleotides, the CDR3 is TGTGCCAGCAGCCCTCTCGGACTAGCGGGGGACAATGAGCAGTTCTTC.

V and J are TRBV30 and TRBJ1-1; D is unclear. The CDR3 totals 12 residues. The germline V gene encodes CDR1 GTSNPN and CDR2 SVGIG (reference sequence). V was trimmed by 0 bases and J by 11 bases, leaving 13 bases between them. The CDR3 sequence is CAWSVREREAFF. The CDR3 DNA reads TGTGCCTGGAGTGTTCGGGAGAGGGAGGCTTTCTTT. Together with reference TRBV30 and TRBJ1-1, the CDR3 gives the full variable domain: SQTIHQWPATLVQPVGSPLSLECTVEGTSNPNLYWYRQAAGRGLQLLFYSVGIGQISSEVPQNLSASRPQDRQFILSSKKLLLSDSGFYLCAWSVREREAFFGQGTRLTVV.

In its sample, this clone was seen a few times. The chain carries TRBV4-3 and TRBJ2-7; D is possibly TRBD2 (5 bases). The CDR3 contains 17 residues. CDR1 LGHNA and CDR2 YSLEER come from the germline V gene. Between the trimmed V and J ends, which lost 0 bases and 2 bases, there was a span of 17 bases. This chain's CDR3 is CASSQERGGSVTYEQYF. The CDR3 nucleotides read TGCGCCAGCAGCCAAGAGCGTGGTGGGAGCGTAACCTACGAGCAGTACTTC.

The rearrangement joins TRBV3-1 (or the pseudogene TRBV3-2) to TRBJ2-7; 11 bases map to TRBD1. J lost 3 bases, V lost 3 bases, and 1 base had no gene match. CDR1 and CDR2 (germline): LGHDT, YNNKEL (reference sequence). There are 14 residues in the CDR3. Written as DNA, the CDR3 is TGTGCCAGCAGCCAGGGGACAGGGGGCTACGAGCAGTACTTC. Encoded protein: CASSQGTGGYEQYF.

The gene calls are TRBV15 and TRBJ2-2, with unresolved D. V lost 0 bases and J lost 8, with 16 bases in between. The CDR3 covers 16 residues. Germline V gene lookup returns CDR1 LNHNV and CDR2 YYDKDF (reference sequence). CDR3 sequence: CATSRDGPRIGGELFF. In DNA, the CDR3 is TGTGCCACCAGCAGAGATGGGCCACGGATTGGAGGGGAGCTGTTTTTT.

The chain uses TRBV6-6 and TRBJ1-4; TRBD1 is a possible D gene (5 bases). The ends were cut back, 7 bases at V and 0 bases at J, with 9 bases in the middle. CDR3 length: 14 residues. Germline lookup yields CDR1 MNHNY and CDR2 SVGAGI (reference sequence). The CDR3 coding sequence is TGTGCCAGCACCGGGGGGGCAACTAATGAAAAACTGTTTTTT. Protein sequence: CASTGGATNEKLFF.

The chain employs TRBV19 and TRBJ2-2; 7 bases are shared with TRBD1. The CDR3 loop spans 17 amino acids. Germline V gene lookup returns CDR1 LNHDA and CDR2 SQIVND (reference sequence). V was pared by 3 bases and J by 0 bases, with 7 bases of the junction left unmatched. CDR3 DNA: TGTGCCAGTAGTATGGCTTATGGGACAGCGAACACCGGGGAGCTGTTTTTT. This codes for CASSMAYGTANTGELFF. The full variable domain, with the rest looked up from reference TRBV19 and TRBJ2-2, is DGGITQSPKYLFRKEGQNVTLSCEQNLNHDAMYWYRQDPGQGLRLIYYSQIVNDFQKGDIAEGYSVSREKKESFPLTVTSAQKNPTAFYLCASSMAYGTANTGELFFGEGSRLTVL.

This chain joins TRBV10-1 and TRBJ1-5; D may be TRBD1 (6 bases). The CDR3 length is 15 residues. V lost 3 bases, J lost 1 base, and 10 bases lay in between. Germline CDR1 is WNHNN and CDR2 is SYGVQD (reference sequence). The CDR3 spells CASSDDRSSNQPQHF. The CDR3 nucleotides read TGCGCCAGCAGTGATGACAGGTCGAGCAATCAGCCCCAGCATTTT.

V and J are TRBV3-1 (or the pseudogene TRBV3-2) and TRBJ1-2; 12 positions match TRBD1. The V segment lost 4 bases and the J segment 2 bases; nucleotides outside the gene matches: 11. Per the germline V gene, CDR1 is LGHDT and CDR2 is YNNKEL (reference sequence). The CDR3 extends over 18 amino acids. The CDR3 DNA reads TGTGCCAGCAGCCTGACCGGGACAGGGGGCCAAATAAACTATGGCTACACCTTC. Translating it yields CASSLTGTGGQINYGYTF.

V usage is TRBV7-2 and J usage is TRBJ1-4, with TRBD1 matching 8 bases. Germline V lookup: CDR1 SGHTA, CDR2 FQGNSA. V was pared by 8 bases and J by 8 bases, with 13 bases of the junction left unmatched. This CDR3 comprises 15 residues. CDR3 sequence reads: CASGTGPYRIEKLFF. The CDR3 nucleotides read TGTGCCAGCGGGACAGGTCCTTACAGGATCGAAAAACTGTTTTTT.

The chain combines TRBV19 with TRBJ2-1; TRBD1 matches 7 bases. Trimming removed 5 bases from V and 2 bases from J; junction bases left unmatched: 3. Germline lookup yields CDR1 LNHDA and CDR2 SQIVND (reference sequence). This CDR3 region has 14 residues. CDR3 region: CASSWDSTYNEQFF. In DNA, the CDR3 is TGTGCCAGTAGTTGGGACAGTACCTACAATGAGCAGTTCTTC.

This chain connects TRBV28 to TRBJ1-2; TRBD1 aligns across 7 bases. V trimming: 2 bases; J trimming: 4 bases; junction bases outside the gene matches: 16. Germline V gene data show CDR1 as MDHEN and CDR2 as SYDVKM. There are 18 residues in the CDR3. CDR3 sequence (DNA): TGTGCCAGCAGTTTAGTATCTCGTTCGCTAGGGGGCGCCTATGGCTACACCTTC. Its translation: CASSLVSRSLGGAYGYTF.

This sequence joins TRBV5-4 and TRBJ2-7; 7 bases line up with TRBD1. V lost 0 bases and J lost 2; bases outside the gene matches: 2. Germline values: CDR1 SGHNT, CDR2 YYREEE (reference sequence). The CDR3 consists of 14 residues. This CDR3 reads CASSLGQGPYEQYF. The CDR3 bases are TGTGCCAGCAGCTTGGGACAGGGCCCCTACGAGCAGTACTTC.

The CDR3 DNA reads TGTGCCAGCAGACATAGCGGGGGGAGTCAAGAGACCCAGTACTTC. This codes for CASRHSGGSQETQYF. The gene calls are TRBV28 and TRBJ2-5; 10 nucleotides agree with TRBD2. This CDR3 contains 15 residues. Germline V gene lookup returns CDR1 MDHEN and CDR2 SYDVKM. Trimming at V came to 6 bases and at J to 2 bases, leaving 6 bases not matched to a gene.

J is TRBJ1-3 and V is TRBV2; D ambiguous. There are 15 residues in the CDR3. V was shortened by 4 bases and J by 0 bases, with 10 bases between the two germline ends. Germline V gene data show CDR1 as SNHLY and CDR2 as FYNNEI. The CDR3 loop is CASSVLSHSGNTIYF. The CDR3 DNA reads TGTGCCAGCAGTGTGTTGTCACACTCTGGAAACACCATATATTTT.

The V gene is TRBV3-1 (or the pseudogene TRBV3-2), the J gene TRBJ2-5; D remains unclear. This CDR3 has 15 amino acids. Germline V gene lookup returns CDR1 LGHDT and CDR2 YNNKEL (reference sequence). V was pared by 0 bases and J by 3 bases, with 11 bases between. The CDR3 spells CASSQDMAFKETQYF. The CDR3 DNA is TGTGCCAGCAGCCAAGATATGGCCTTTAAAGAGACCCAGTACTTC.

The chain joins TRBV5-4 to TRBJ2-2; 10 bases are a match to TRBD2. V lost 3 bases and J lost 6; bases outside the gene matches: 8. Germline lookup yields CDR1 SGHNT and CDR2 YYREEE (reference sequence). The CDR3 has 16 residues. The CDR3 here is CASSSRASGSPGELFF. The CDR3 DNA reads TGTGCCAGCAGCTCTCGGGCTAGCGGGAGTCCCGGGGAGCTGTTTTTT.